This T cell receptor beta chain stems from a study of immune cell composition in non-small cell lung cancer. Normal lung sampling was at least 3 cm from the tumour, as distant as possible. This table comes from immunoSEQ multiplex PCR, and its TCRdb copy is limited to in-frame clones, with some not included. The sample consists of around 16,000 clones, about 80% of them appearing once. The same sample was also studied in work on CD4 T cells in lung cancer.

Sequencing was done on a sample of non-adjacent lung tissue. This clonotype originated in a human donor with non-small cell lung cancer.

The CDR3, as DNA: TGTGCCAGCAGCTCCAGAATCACAGGTCTGGATGGCTACACCTTC. Protein product: CASSSRITGLDGYTF. This chain uses TRBV5-8 with TRBJ1-2; a possible D gene is TRBD1 (5 bases). The CDR3 is made up of 15 amino acids. The V end was cut by 3 bases, the J end by 6 bases, with 18 bases between. Germline V gene data show CDR1 as SGHTS and CDR2 as YDEGEE.